This T cell receptor beta chain was sequenced during a study of CD8 T cells in ankylosing spondylitis. This clonotype was picked up a small number of times. Its target is unknown. TCR beta libraries were made by quantitative 5'-RACE with molecular barcodes. In TCRdb, the 5' RACE reads were re-called with MiXCR into one record per CDR3 protein. The sample has 250,000 to 300,000 distinct CDR3 sequences, 15% to 20% seen once. Deletions cut 0 bases from V and 1 base from J, with 16 bases between. The CDR3 sequence is 18 residues long. Per the germline V gene, CDR1 is LGHNA and CDR2 is YSLEER. Notes on the study in general: Disease-linked clones reportedly concentrated significantly in matched ankylosing spondylitis synovial fluid. Typical of ankylosing spondylitis blood, it appeared, was a TCR beta motif of roughly eight highly homologous variants.

The V gene is TRBV4-3, the J gene TRBJ2-1; D unresolved. The clonotype comes from a male donor with ankylosing spondylitis or in good health (not recorded which). Sample: blood, either unsorted or a sorted T cell fraction (not recorded which). The DNA of the CDR3 is TGCGCCAGCAGCCAAGATCTAGGTAGCTTAGGGTCCTACAATGAGCAGTTCTTC. It codes for CASSQDLGSLGSYNEQFF.